The 24 T cell receptor beta chains in this list originate from one sample, sequenced in a study of regulatory T cells in long-lasting Graves disease. For TCR beta, libraries came from iRepertoire HTBI primers and Arm-PCR of CDR3 regions. Using its own MiXCR run on the multiplex PCR reads, TCRdb lists one record per CDR3 protein. The sample lists some 500,000 distinct CDR3 sequences, approximately 15% occurring once. Noted time point: newly diagnosed GD, antithyroid drugs for less than 3 months. Generation of the TCR library employed RNA extracted from PBMCs. The same sample was also used in a study of T cells in Graves' hyperthyroidism and ophthalmopathy.

Sequenced material: peripheral blood mononuclear cells (PBMCs), taken at new diagnosis, from a patient treated with antithyroid drugs. These receptors were taken from a man aged 30-40 years with Graves disease.

This clonotype was detected a few times. The genes are TRBV11-3 and TRBJ2-2; no clear D. Trimming took off 3 bases at V and 8 bases at J, with 16 bases between the two ends. This CDR3 contains 15 residues. CDR1 and CDR2 from the germline V gene are SGHNT and YENEEA. The CDR3 region is CASSFSLDRTGELFF. The DNA for the CDR3 is TGTGCCAGCAGCTTTTCACTGGACCGTACGGGGGAGCTGTTTTTT. Complete variable domain (other parts from reference TRBV11-3 and TRBJ2-2): EAGVVQSPRYKIIEKKQPVAFWCNPISGHNTLYWYLQNLGQGPELLIRYENEEAVDDSQLPKDRFSAERLKGVDSTLKIQPAELGDSAVYLCASSFSLDRTGELFFGEGSRLTVL.

This clonotype was observed many times. The CDR3 DNA is TGCGCCAGCAGCTTGCTATCCTCCAGGGAAAAACTGTTTTTT. Amino acids: CASSLLSSREKLFF. The chain has TRBV5-1 and TRBJ1-4, with D unresolved. The germline CDR1 and CDR2 sequences are SGHRS and YFSETQ. With 1 base removed from V and 8 bases from J, the gap between germline ends came to 12 bases. CDR3 length: 14 residues.

This clonotype was recorded many times. This rearrangement joins TRBV7-3 to TRBJ2-7; maybe TRBD2 (6 bases). The germline V gene encodes CDR1 SGHTA and CDR2 FQGTGA. The CDR3 contains 12 residues. The V gene lost 5 bases and the J gene lost 6 bases, with 11 bases spanning the gap. The CDR3 loop reads CASSRGLGEQYF. The CDR3 DNA follows: TGTGCCAGCAGCCGGGGACTTGGCGAGCAGTACTTC.

V is TRBV5-6 and J is TRBJ2-3; a weak D match, TRBD2 (5 bases). Germline V CDR1 and CDR2: SGHDT, YYEEEE. Trimming left V 9 bases short and J 1 base short, with 12 bases between. The CDR3 contains 13 residues. CDR3 nucleotide sequence: TGTGCCACCAACCCCGGGGGCACAGATACGCAGTATTTT. Encoded protein: CATNPGGTDTQYF.

With regard to this clonotype: This may come from a read error, since a much larger clone is one base off. V usage is TRBV7-9 and J usage is TRBJ2-7, with 9 bases lining up with TRBD1. CDR3 size: 15 residues. The germline V gene has CDR1 SEHNR and CDR2 FQNEAQ (reference sequence). Here the CDR3 DNA reads TGTGCCGGCAGCTCCAACAGGGGGCGCTACTACGAGCAGTACTTC. Residues: CAGSSNRGRYYEQYF.

This clonotype was counted at least ten times. V usage is TRBV18 and J usage is TRBJ1-1, with a weak D call TRBD1 (5 bases). Germline V gene lookup returns CDR1 KGHSH and CDR2 LQKENI. The CDR3 has 14 amino acids. Deletions cut 2 bases from V and 4 bases from J, with 11 bases between. The CDR3 bases are TGTGCCAGCTCACCATTCAGGGAGGGCACTGAAGCTTTCTTT. It specifies CASSPFREGTEAFF.

This clonotype was detected ten times or more. The chain is built from TRBV6-1 and TRBJ2-1; 9 bases map to TRBD1. The junction had 8 bases not matched to a gene; V was cut back by 5 bases and J by 6 bases. The CDR3 has 15 residues. Looked up from germline, CDR1 is MNHNS and CDR2 is SASEGT. CDR3 region: CASSKQGAQINEQFF. In nucleotides, the CDR3 is TGTGCCAGCAGTAAACAGGGGGCGCAGATCAATGAGCAGTTCTTC.

This clonotype was detected only a few times. The gene calls are TRBV25-1 and TRBJ2-7, with D maybe TRBD2 (5 bases). This CDR3 has 17 amino acids. Trimming removed 4 bases from V and 2 bases from J, with 21 bases in between. Looked up from germline, CDR1 is MGHDK and CDR2 is SYGVNS. CDR3 DNA: TGTGCCAGCAGTGGCTTATTCCGAGGGCGGAGAGCCTACGAGCAGTACTTC. Protein: CASSGLFRGRRAYEQYF.

V gene TRBV4-1 combines with J gene TRBJ2-7, with TRBD2 matching over 7 bases. The germline V gene has CDR1 MGHRA and CDR2 YSYEKL. This CDR3 is built from 15 residues. The trim removed 3 bases at V and 3 bases at J, leaving 8 bases unmatched. DNA of the CDR3: TGCGCCAGCAGCCAGTCACTAGCGACTAGCTACGAGCAGTACTTC. It codes for CASSQSLATSYEQYF.

The table lists this clonotype with many counts. CDR3 region: CARGHTNEKLFF. CDR3 bases: TGTGCCAGAGGGCATACTAATGAAAAACTGTTTTTT. V usage is TRBV2 and J usage is TRBJ1-4; D is uncertain. CDR3 length: 12 amino acids. The germline V and J ends were trimmed by 9 bases and 2 bases, with 7 bases remaining between them. Looked up from germline, CDR1 is SNHLY and CDR2 is FYNNEI.

On this clonotype itself: Since the CDR3 does not end with the conserved phenylalanine or tryptophan, this likely comes from a read error. The rearrangement joins TRBV6-1 to TRBJ1-2; no firm D call. With 3 bases removed from V and 7 bases from J, the gap between germline ends came to 9 bases. Germline lookup yields CDR1 MNHNS and CDR2 SASEGT. CDR3 size: 12 residues. This chain's CDR3 is CASSDPFGGYTL. The CDR3 DNA reads TGTGCCAGCAGTGACCCATTTGGTGGCTACACCCTC.

Many counts were recorded for this clonotype. The chain combines TRBV2 with TRBJ2-7; 8 nucleotides match TRBD1. Germline CDR1 reads SNHLY; CDR2 reads FYNNEI. J was trimmed by 6 bases and V by 6 bases; bases with no gene match: 4. This CDR3 has 12 amino acids. CDR3 nucleotides: TGTGCCAGCAGGGACAGGGTCCCCGAGCAGTACTTC. The encoded protein is CASRDRVPEQYF. The full variable domain, with the rest looked up from reference TRBV2 and TRBJ2-7, is EPEVTQTPSHQVTQMGQEVILRCVPISNHLYFYWYRQILGQKVEFLVSFYNNEISEKSEIFDDQFSVERPDGSNFTLKIRSTKLEDSAMYFCASRDRVPEQYFGPGTRLTVT.

Ten or more counts support this clonotype. The rearrangement links TRBV2 to TRBJ2-2; the D gene is possibly TRBD1 (6 bases). The V end lost 5 bases, the J end lost 0 bases, and 13 bases lay between the germline ends. The V gene's germline CDR1 is SNHLY and CDR2 FYNNEI. This CDR3 contains 16 residues. CDR3 nucleotides: TGTGCCAGCAGTTGGGACAACCCTACGAACACCGGGGAGCTGTTTTTT. It specifies CASSWDNPTNTGELFF. Full variable domain (missing parts from reference TRBV2 and TRBJ2-2): EPEVTQTPSHQVTQMGQEVILRCVPISNHLYFYWYRQILGQKVEFLVSFYNNEISEKSEIFDDQFSVERPDGSNFTLKIRSTKLEDSAMYFCASSWDNPTNTGELFFGEGSRLTVL.

This clonotype was recorded a few times. The chain carries TRBV29-1 and TRBJ2-3; a possible D gene is TRBD2 (6 bases). CDR1 is SQVTM, CDR2 ANQGSEA, per germline. Trimming pared 3 bases from V and 3 bases from J, leaving 10 bases between. This CDR3 contains 13 residues. The CDR3 region is CSVDREMTDTQYF. In nucleotides, the CDR3 is TGCAGCGTTGACCGGGAGATGACAGATACGCAGTATTTT.

This clonotype was recorded many times. The chain employs TRBV6-9 and TRBJ2-7; the match to TRBD2 covers 10 bases. In germline, CDR1 is MNHGY, CDR2 SVAAGI. The junction had 9 bases not matched to a gene; V was cut back by 3 bases and J by 4 bases. The CDR3 sequence is 16 residues long. CDR3 sequence (DNA): TGTGCCAGCAGTTACGGAACTAGCGGGAAATGGTACGAGCAGTACTTC. Residues: CASSYGTSGKWYEQYF.

In this sample, this clonotype turned up many times. The rearrangement links TRBV5-5 to TRBJ1-1; a weak D match, TRBD1 (5 bases). This CDR3 region has 15 residues. Germline V gives CDR1 SGHKS, CDR2 YYEKEE (reference sequence). Trimming stripped 4 bases from V and 3 bases from J, with 16 bases between. DNA of the CDR3: TGTGCCAGCAGCCCGTTGCAGGGTGGAGACACTGAAGCTTTCTTT. Translated: CASSPLQGGDTEAFF.

In its sample, this clonotype was seen many times. The chain couples TRBV29-1 to TRBJ2-1; 7 nucleotides line up with TRBD2. Germline assignment: CDR1 SQVTM and CDR2 ANQGSEA. The CDR3 consists of 17 residues. Germline trimming cut 4 bases from V and 0 bases from J; bases unmatched to any gene: 12. This CDR3 is CSVVGGTGGFSYNEQFF. The DNA for the CDR3 is TGCAGCGTTGTGGGGGGGACCGGGGGGTTCTCCTACAATGAGCAGTTCTTC.

V is TRBV29-1 and J is TRBJ2-4, with D hard to call. The V gene's germline CDR1 is SQVTM and CDR2 ANQGSEA. The CDR3 runs to 13 residues. With 6 bases removed from V and 5 bases from J, the gap between germline ends came to 14 bases. CDR3 bases: TGCAGCGTGCAGGACGGACCTCAAAACATTCAGTACTTC. Amino acid sequence: CSVQDGPQNIQYF.

This clonotype occurred many times. The rearrangement links TRBV24-1 to TRBJ2-7, with 8 bases that match TRBD2. The CDR3 runs 14 residues. Trimming cost V 4 bases and J 3 bases; bases outside gene matches: 4. Germline V gene data show CDR1 as KGHDR and CDR2 as SFDVKD. CDR3 bases: TGTGCCACCAGTGACGACCGGGGGGGCTACGAGCAGTACTTC. Protein sequence: CATSDDRGGYEQYF.

Regarding this clonotype: It is likely a read error: a sequence one base away is far more abundant. The chain links TRBV5-5 to TRBJ2-7, with D perhaps TRBD1 (6 bases). CDR1 is SGHKS, CDR2 YYEKEE, per germline (reference sequence). CDR3 size: 14 residues. The CDR3 here is CASSPDRPPYKQYF. CDR3 DNA sequence: TGTGCCAGCAGTCCCGACAGGCCGCCCTACAAGCAGTACTTC.

This clonotype was detected a few times. The chain has TRBV29-1 and TRBJ2-7; the match to TRBD2 covers 12 bases. This CDR3 has 14 amino acids. Trimming removed 7 bases from V and 4 bases from J; junction bases left unmatched: 8. CDR1 and CDR2 (germline): SQVTM, ANQGSEA. This CDR3 is CSAQLAGGSYEQYF. CDR3 DNA sequence: TGCAGCGCTCAACTAGCGGGAGGTTCTTACGAGCAGTACTTC.

The chain joins TRBV5-1 to TRBJ1-1, with no clear D. The V gene's germline CDR1 is SGHRS and CDR2 YFSETQ. V shed 0 bases and J shed 3 bases, with 12 bases lying between them. This CDR3 is built from 15 residues. CDR3 DNA: TGCGCCAGCAGCTTGGCCTGGTCAGGAGACACTGAAGCTTTCTTT. This gives the protein CASSLAWSGDTEAFF.

This clonotype was observed many times. V is TRBV29-1 and J is TRBJ2-7; D might be TRBD2 (6 bases). The V gene lost 3 bases and the J gene lost 0 bases, with 15 bases spanning the gap. Germline values: CDR1 SQVTM, CDR2 ANQGSEA. The CDR3 covers 15 residues. The CDR3 loop is CSVEEGHEPSYEQYF. In nucleotides, the CDR3 is TGCAGCGTTGAGGAGGGCCACGAACCCTCCTACGAGCAGTACTTC.

This clonotype was counted many times. The chain is built from TRBV6-2 or TRBV6-3 and TRBJ2-1, with 11 bases matching TRBD2. V dropped 6 bases and J dropped 6; count of bases not matched to a gene: 10. The CDR3 extends over 16 amino acids. Germline V CDR1 and CDR2: MNHEY, SVGEGT. CDR3 sequence (DNA): TGTGCCAGCAGGCGCCCCGGGACTAGCGGCCCCAATGAGCAGTTCTTC. It is translated as CASRRPGTSGPNEQFF.